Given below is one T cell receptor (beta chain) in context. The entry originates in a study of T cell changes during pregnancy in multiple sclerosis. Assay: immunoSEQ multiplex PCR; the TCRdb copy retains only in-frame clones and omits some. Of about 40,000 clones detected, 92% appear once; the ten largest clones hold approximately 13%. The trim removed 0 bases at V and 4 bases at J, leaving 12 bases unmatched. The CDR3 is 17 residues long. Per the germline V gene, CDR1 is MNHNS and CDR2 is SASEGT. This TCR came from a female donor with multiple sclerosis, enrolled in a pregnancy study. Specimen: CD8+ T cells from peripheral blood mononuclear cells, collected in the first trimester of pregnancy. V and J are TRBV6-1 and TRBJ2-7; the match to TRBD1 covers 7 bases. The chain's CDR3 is CASSEALWRQGLYEQYF. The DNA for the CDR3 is TGTGCCAGCAGTGAAGCGCTTTGGAGACAGGGCCTGTACGAGCAGTACTTC.